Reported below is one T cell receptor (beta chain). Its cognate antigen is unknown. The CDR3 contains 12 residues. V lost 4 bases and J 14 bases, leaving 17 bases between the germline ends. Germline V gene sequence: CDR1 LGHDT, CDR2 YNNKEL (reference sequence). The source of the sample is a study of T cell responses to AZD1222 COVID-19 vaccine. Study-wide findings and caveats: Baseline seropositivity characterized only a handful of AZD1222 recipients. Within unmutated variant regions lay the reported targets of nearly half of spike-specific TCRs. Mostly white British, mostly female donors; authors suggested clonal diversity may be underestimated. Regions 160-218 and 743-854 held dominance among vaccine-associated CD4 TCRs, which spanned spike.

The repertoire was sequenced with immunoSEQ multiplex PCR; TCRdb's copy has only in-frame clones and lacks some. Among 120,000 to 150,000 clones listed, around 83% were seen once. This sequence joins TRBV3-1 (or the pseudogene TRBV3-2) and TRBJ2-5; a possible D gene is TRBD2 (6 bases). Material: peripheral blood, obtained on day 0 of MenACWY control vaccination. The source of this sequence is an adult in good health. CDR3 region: CASSLNRDFPYF. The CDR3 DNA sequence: TGTGCCAGCAGCCTGAACCGGGACTTCCCCTACTTC.